The 23 T cell receptor beta chains in this list originate from one sample, sequenced in a study of Graves' ophthalmopathy and Graves' hyperthyroidism. Amplified material comprised TCR beta CDR3 regions derived from RNA transcripts. After a first-round RT-PCR with HTBI primers, a second-round multiplex PCR was run. A single record per CDR3 protein comes from TCRdb applying MiXCR to the multiplex PCR reads. The repertoire holds 1 million to 1.3 million distinct CDR3 sequences, with about two fifths as singletons. The source material was peripheral blood or thyroid tissue (not recorded which). These TCRs come from an adult man with Graves' hyperthyroidism.

As to this clonotype: One junction end does not reproduce the germline sequence, and a read error may be involved. CDR3 loop: CGVEGDRAQLTQYEQYF. CDR3 in DNA: TGCGGCGTTGAAGGCGACAGGGCACAACTTACTCAATACGAGCAGTACTTC. The rearrangement links TRBV29-1 to TRBJ2-5; 7 bases are a match to TRBD1. The J call may be in error: the DNA end matches TRBJ2-7 better. The CDR3 length is 17 residues. CDR1 and CDR2 from the germline V gene are SQVTM and ANQGSEA.

The V call is TRBV10-3, the J call TRBJ1-5; 7 bases match TRBD1. The CDR3 totals 13 residues. The V and J ends lost 8 bases and 4 bases, in that order; junction bases with no gene match: 5. Per germline, CDR1 ENHRY and CDR2 SYGVKD. CDR3 region: CAICDRVNQPQHF. The CDR3 DNA reads as TGTGCCATCTGCGACAGGGTTAATCAGCCCCAGCATTTT.

This clonotype has just one count. An end of the junction differs from the germline gene, which may be a read error. The V gene is TRBV2, the J gene TRBJ2-7; D is unclear. The length of the CDR3 is 15 residues. Germline assignment: CDR1 SNHLY and CDR2 FYNNEI. Here the CDR3 DNA reads TGTGCCGGCAGCTTATTACAGTCCAGCTCCTACGAGCAGTACTTC. Amino acids: CAGSLLQSSSYEQYF. Variable domain in full (rest from reference TRBV2 and TRBJ2-7): EPEVTQTPSHQVTQMGQEVILRCVPISNHLYFYWYRQILGQKVEFLVSFYNNEISEKSEIFDDQFSVERPDGSNFTLKIRSTKLEDSAMYFCAGSLLQSSSYEQYFGPGTRLTVT.

This clonotype has just a few counts. The chain joins TRBV20-1 to TRBJ1-5; tentative D call: TRBD1 (5 bases). There are 16 residues in the CDR3. V shed 5 bases and J shed 7 bases, with 24 bases lying between them. Germline loops: CDR1 DFQATT, CDR2 SNEGSKA (reference sequence). In nucleotides, the CDR3 is TGCAGTGCTCCCGATCCCGGGGACCTCTTTAGGCAGCCCCAGCATTTT. This codes for CSAPDPGDLFRQPQHF.

The chain is built from TRBV6-1 and TRBJ1-1; possibly TRBD1 for D (5 bases). The CDR3 spans 12 residues. V was pared by 6 bases and J by 6 bases, with 11 bases between. CDR1 is MNHNS, CDR2 SASEGT, per germline. CDR3 loop: CASRYRFSEAFF. The CDR3 DNA reads TGTGCCAGCAGGTACAGGTTTTCTGAAGCTTTCTTT.

This clonotype has only a few counts. The V and J genes are TRBV6-2 or TRBV6-3 and TRBJ2-2; no clear D gene. This CDR3 has 14 residues. V was clipped by 6 bases and J by 7 bases, with 15 bases between them. The germline V gene encodes CDR1 MNHEY and CDR2 SVGEGT. For the CDR3, the DNA is TGTGCCAGCAGACCCGTGGGCGGAGACGGGGAGCTGTTTTTT. It yields the protein CASRPVGGDGELFF.

This clonotype was seen many times. The genes are TRBV25-1 and TRBJ2-7; the D gene is possibly TRBD1 (5 bases). The V gene lost 1 base and the J gene lost 3 bases, with 10 bases spanning the gap. Germline-derived CDR1 and CDR2 are MGHDK and SYGVNS. This CDR3 is built from 14 residues. The DNA of the CDR3 is TGTGCCAGCAGTGAATGGGGCCACTACTACGAGCAGTACTTC. This sequence encodes CASSEWGHYYEQYF.

The sample holds one count of this clonotype. The rearrangement joins TRBV19 to TRBJ1-5; D ambiguous. V was trimmed by 3 bases and J by 4 bases, leaving 10 bases between them. The CDR3 totals 14 residues. Germline CDR1 is LNHDA and CDR2 is SQIVND (reference sequence). CDR3 sequence: CASSIVFQNQPQHF. For the CDR3, the DNA is TGTGCCAGTAGTATTGTTTTCCAAAATCAGCCCCAGCATTTT.

This clonotype was counted many times. The CDR3 region has the DNA TGCAGCGTTGATGGGACAGGGAGACGGAGCGAGCAGTACTTC. Its protein is CSVDGTGRRSEQYF. The chain joins TRBV29-1 to TRBJ2-7; 9 nucleotides align to TRBD1. Germline V gene data show CDR1 as SQVTM and CDR2 as ANQGSEA. The J segment lost 6 bases and the V segment lost 3 bases, leaving 9 bases of the junction unmatched. This CDR3 has 14 residues.

Many counts were recorded for this clonotype. This rearrangement joins TRBV19 to TRBJ1-2; D is perhaps TRBD1 (5 bases). Trimming cost V 6 bases and J 7 bases, with 15 bases left between them. The CDR3 totals 13 residues. Germline loops: CDR1 LNHDA, CDR2 SQIVND (reference sequence). CDR3 loop: CASRPGVRAGYTF. For the CDR3, the DNA is TGTGCCAGTAGGCCGGGGGTCAGGGCTGGCTACACCTTC.

The chain has TRBV4-1 and TRBJ1-3; a weak D match, TRBD1 (5 bases). Between the trimmed V and J ends, which lost 1 base and 0 bases, there was a span of 19 bases. CDR1 and CDR2 (germline): MGHRA, YSYEKL. The CDR3 runs 19 residues. CDR3 DNA: TGCGCCAGCAGCCAAGTCGGGAAAGCGACAGCCAGCTCTGGAAACACCATATATTTT. This translates into CASSQVGKATASSGNTIYF.

In regard to this clonotype: A read error may explain this, as a much larger clone is one base away. V usage is TRBV20-1 and J usage is TRBJ2-7; the D gene is possibly TRBD1 (6 bases). V lost 4 bases and J lost 0, with 16 bases in between. The CDR3 sequence is 15 residues long. In germline, CDR1 is DFQATT, CDR2 SNEGSKA (reference sequence). CDR3 protein: CSAMSFTGPSYEQYF. CDR3 DNA sequence: TGCAGTGCTATGTCGTTCACAGGGCCCTCCTACGAGCAGTACTTC.

At least ten counts were recorded for this clonotype. V and J are TRBV6-2 or TRBV6-3 and TRBJ2-5; D might be TRBD1 (5 bases). V was clipped by 5 bases and J by 5 bases, with 18 bases between them. This CDR3 is built from 15 residues. CDR1 and CDR2 (germline): MNHEY, SVGEGT. The CDR3 sequence: CASSGLTVTLETQYF. The CDR3 DNA is TGTGCCAGCAGTGGGTTGACAGTCACTCTCGAGACCCAGTACTTC.

This clonotype was counted once. Being one base from a much bigger clone, this may be a read error. The chain recombines TRBV14 with TRBJ2-7, with D hard to call. Germline V CDR1 and CDR2: SGHDN, FVKESK. CDR3 length equals 13 residues. CDR3 nucleotide sequence: TGTGCCAGCAGCCGAGATTTCGGCTACCAGCAGTACTTC. It specifies CASSRDFGYQQYF.

The table lists this clonotype with a few counts. The V call is TRBV4-1, the J call TRBJ1-6, with D unresolved. This CDR3 comprises 16 residues. Germline V gene data show CDR1 as MGHRA and CDR2 as YSYEKL. V was cut by 1 base and J by 3 bases, with 10 bases left in between. The CDR3 spells CASSQGQDLYNSPLHF. CDR3 coding DNA: TGCGCCAGCAGCCAAGGGCAGGACCTCTATAATTCACCCCTCCACTTT.

In this sample, this clonotype turned up a few times. The V and J genes are TRBV10-3 and TRBJ2-5, with D perhaps TRBD1 or TRBD2 (6 bases each). V dropped 3 bases and J dropped 5 bases, with 13 bases sitting between them. Germline V gene sequence: CDR1 ENHRY, CDR2 SYGVKD. The CDR3 has 14 residues. CDR3 sequence: CAISEVRGGETQYF. For the CDR3, the DNA is TGTGCCATCAGTGAAGTCAGGGGAGGCGAGACCCAGTACTTC.

The chain employs TRBV28 and TRBJ2-5; D perhaps matches TRBD2 (6 bases). This CDR3 contains 12 residues. The ends were cut back, 7 bases at V and 5 bases at J, with 11 bases in the middle. Germline values: CDR1 MDHEN, CDR2 SYDVKM. The CDR3 loop reads CASIGGFETQYF. The CDR3 region has the DNA TGTGCCAGCATTGGGGGGTTTGAGACCCAGTACTTC. The full variable domain, its missing parts supplied by reference TRBV28 and TRBJ2-5, is DVKVTQSSRYLVKRTGEKVFLECVQDMDHENMFWYRQDPGLGLRLIYFSYDVKMKEKGDIPEGYSVSREKKERFSLILESASTNQTSMYLCASIGGFETQYFGPGTRLLVL.

This clonotype was counted many times. The chain employs TRBV15 and TRBJ1-6; 10 positions match TRBD1. The ends lost 0 bases at V and 9 bases at J; junction bases unmatched: 11. This CDR3 comprises 18 residues. Per the germline V gene, CDR1 is LNHNV and CDR2 is YYDKDF (reference sequence). In nucleotides, the CDR3 is TGTGCCACCAGCAGAGATTCAAATACCGGGACAGGGGTTTCACCCCTCCACTTT. Protein: CATSRDSNTGTGVSPLHF. Variable domain in full (rest from reference TRBV15 and TRBJ1-6): DAMVIQNPRYQVTQFGKPVTLSCSQTLNHNVMYWYQQKSSQAPKLLFHYYDKDFNNEADTPDNFQSRRPNTSFCFLDIRSPGLGDTAMYLCATSRDSNTGTGVSPLHFGNGTRLTVT.

The chain is built from TRBV7-2 and TRBJ2-7; TRBD2 agrees at 9 bases. The V and J ends lost 4 bases and 2 bases, in that order; junction bases with no gene match: 15. This CDR3 contains 18 residues. The V gene's germline CDR1 is SGHTA and CDR2 FQGNSA. The CDR3 DNA is TGTGCCAGCAGCTCCTACCTCAGAGGGCGGGAGGGCCCCTACGAGCAGTACTTC. As protein: CASSSYLRGREGPYEQYF.

This clonotype has a count of ten or more. The V and J genes are TRBV7-2 and TRBJ1-6; a possible D gene is TRBD1 (6 bases). The germline V gene has CDR1 SGHTA and CDR2 FQGNSA. This CDR3 comprises 16 residues. V dropped 5 bases and J dropped 9 bases, with 20 bases sitting between them. The DNA of the CDR3 is TGTGCCAGCAGCCCCAGGGCTATAGGGGGAAGTTCACCCCTCCACTTT. Its translation is CASSPRAIGGSSPLHF.

This clonotype was seen only once. The chain combines TRBV7-2 with TRBJ1-1, with D possibly being TRBD1 (6 bases). Germline CDR1 and CDR2: SGHTA and FQGNSA. Trimming took off 6 bases at V and 6 bases at J, with 17 bases between the two ends. The CDR3 contains 14 residues. CDR3 residues: CASRSVGGTAEAFF. CDR3 nucleotide sequence: TGTGCCAGCAGATCAGTCGGGGGCACAGCTGAAGCTTTCTTT. Drawing the rest from reference TRBV7-2 and TRBJ1-1, the complete variable domain is GAGVSQSPSNKVTEKGKDVELRCDPISGHTALYWYRQSLGQGLEFLIYFQGNSAPDKSGLPSDRFSAERTGGSVSTLTIQRTQQEDSAVYLCASRSVGGTAEAFFGQGTRLTVV.

This clonotype has ten or more counts. The chain employs TRBV12-3 or TRBV12-4 and TRBJ2-6, with D hard to call. This CDR3 contains 16 residues. V was cut by 5 bases and J by 1 base, with 12 bases left in between. CDR3 sequence: CASSPPGVSGANVLTF. CDR3 coding DNA: TGTGCCAGCAGTCCCCCTGGAGTATCTGGGGCCAACGTCCTGACTTTC.

Details on this clonotype: A read error is likely, as this CDR3 ends without the conserved phenylalanine or tryptophan. The limits of the CDR3 on the DNA are not certain, so only TCRdb's listed CDR3 is given. The chain is built from TRBV9 and TRBJ1-3. The germline V gene has CDR1 SGDLS and CDR2 YYNGEE. Inclusive of both ends, the CDR3 amounts to 10 amino acids. The CDR3 loop reads CASSPQTGLA.